One and the same sample provided the 26 T cell receptor beta chains below, sequenced in a study of Graves' ophthalmopathy and Graves' hyperthyroidism. Amplifying from RNA transcripts, the study obtained TCR beta CDR3 regions. The library came from an HTBI-primed first-round RT-PCR and a second-round multiplex PCR. TCRdb re-derived calls from the multiplex PCR reads in MiXCR, one entry per CDR3 protein. The table lists about 390,000 distinct CDR3 sequences, roughly 15% of them singletons. Sequenced sample: peripheral blood. The receptor source for this set is a woman aged 18-35 years with stable Graves' hyperthyroidism.

Regarding this clonotype: A read error is possible here, since a much larger clone lies one base away. The chain couples TRBV5-1 to TRBJ1-2, with 8 bases that match TRBD1. This CDR3 is 16 amino acids long. The ends lost 2 bases at V and 5 bases at J; junction bases unmatched: 11. The germline CDR1 and CDR2 sequences are SGHRS and YFSETQ. The CDR3: CASSFGARGQGYGYTF. CDR3 nucleotides: TGCGCCAGCAGCTTCGGGGCCAGGGGGCAGGGTTATGGCTACACCTTC.

This clonotype was picked up many times. The rearrangement uses TRBV20-1 and TRBJ1-2; the match to TRBD1 covers 8 bases. V gave up 6 bases and J gave up 0 bases; unmatched junction bases: 9. Germline-derived CDR1 and CDR2 are DFQATT and SNEGSKA (reference sequence). The CDR3 spans 15 residues. For the CDR3, the DNA is TGCAGTGCGATGGACAGGGCGACCCCTAACTATGGCTACACCTTC. Translated, it gives CSAMDRATPNYGYTF.

The chain is built from TRBV11-3 and TRBJ2-7; weak D call: TRBD1 (6 bases). Germline loops: CDR1 SGHNT, CDR2 YENEEA. This CDR3 region has 13 residues. The ends were cut back, 5 bases at V and 3 bases at J, with 11 bases in the middle. In nucleotides, the CDR3 is TGTGCCAGCAGCCCTGACAGGTACTACGAGCAGTACTTC. It is translated as CASSPDRYYEQYF.

This clonotype was counted many times. The V gene is TRBV4-1, the J gene TRBJ2-2, with D possibly TRBD1 on 6 matching bases. CDR1 is MGHRA, CDR2 YSYEKL, per germline. The length of the CDR3 is 15 residues. V was clipped by 0 bases and J by 3 bases, with 8 bases between them. In nucleotides, the CDR3 is TGCGCCAGCAGCCAAGATCAGGGGTACACCGGGGAGCTGTTTTTT. Translating it yields CASSQDQGYTGELFF.

The chain combines TRBV19 with TRBJ2-7, with D unclear. Germline V gene sequence: CDR1 LNHDA, CDR2 SQIVND (reference sequence). The ends were cut back, 4 bases at V and 3 bases at J, with 13 bases in the middle. This CDR3 comprises 14 residues. As DNA, the CDR3 is TGTGCCAGTAGTAGCCATTTGGGCAGCTACGAGCAGTACTTC. This encodes CASSSHLGSYEQYF.

The chain joins TRBV5-1 to TRBJ2-4; the D gene could be TRBD1 or TRBD2 (6 bases each). Germline CDR1 and CDR2: SGHRS and YFSETQ. V lost 3 bases and J 0 bases, leaving 16 bases between the germline ends. The CDR3 extends over 17 amino acids. Here the CDR3 reads CASSSVGTGAAKNIQYF. In nucleotides, the CDR3 is TGCGCCAGCAGCTCCGTTGGAACGGGGGCAGCCAAAAACATTCAGTACTTC.

This clonotype was detected many times. The genes are TRBV12-3 or TRBV12-4 and TRBJ2-7, with 7 positions matching TRBD1. The CDR3 loop spans 16 amino acids. The ends lost 7 bases at V and 2 bases at J; junction bases unmatched: 14. The CDR3 bases are TGTGCCAGCAAACCAGGAGCAGGACAGGCCGCCTACGAGCAGTACTTC. This gives the protein CASKPGAGQAAYEQYF.

This clonotype has a count of ten or more. The rearrangement links TRBV19 to TRBJ1-2; D unresolved. There are 15 residues in the CDR3. Germline V gene lookup returns CDR1 LNHDA and CDR2 SQIVND (reference sequence). Trimming left V 1 base short and J 1 base short, with 10 bases between. The CDR3 DNA follows: TGTGCCAGTAGTATAGGAGACGGAATTAACTATGGCTACACCTTC. It encodes CASSIGDGINYGYTF.

The chain has TRBV11-1 and TRBJ2-2; the D gene is possibly TRBD1 (6 bases). Germline V gives CDR1 SGHAT, CDR2 FQDESV (reference sequence). V lost 4 bases, J lost 8 bases, and 11 bases lay in between. The CDR3 has 13 amino acids. CDR3 loop: CASSSARGGELFF. The DNA for the CDR3 is TGTGCCAGCAGCTCCGCTAGGGGGGGGGAGCTGTTTTTT.

This clonotype was picked up many times. This chain uses TRBV6-1 with TRBJ1-1; no clear D gene. Germline V gene sequence: CDR1 MNHNS, CDR2 SASEGT. This CDR3 comprises 14 residues. V lost 0 bases, J lost 7 bases, and 12 bases lay in between. The CDR3 reads CASSEAVERLEAFF. In DNA form, the CDR3 reads TGTGCCAGCAGTGAAGCAGTTGAGAGGCTTGAAGCTTTCTTT.

In this sample, this clonotype turned up many times. The chain is built from TRBV6-2 or TRBV6-3 and TRBJ2-5, with D perhaps TRBD2 (6 bases). The CDR3 is made up of 17 amino acids. With 6 bases removed from V and 5 bases from J, the gap between germline ends came to 25 bases. Per germline, CDR1 MNHEY and CDR2 SVGEGT. In nucleotides, the CDR3 is TGTGCCAGCAGACCCTGGAGGGGCAACAACTTTTGGGAGACCCAGTACTTC. Protein sequence: CASRPWRGNNFWETQYF.

The count of this clonotype is one. A much bigger clone sits one base away, suggesting this may be a read error. The chain joins TRBV6-1 to TRBJ1-2; D remains ambiguous. Germline lookup yields CDR1 MNHNS and CDR2 SASEGT. This CDR3 spans 14 amino acids. In DNA, the CDR3 is TGTGCCAGCAGTGAACTTTCGCAGCGGGATGGCTACAGCTTC. Translated, it gives CASSELSQRDGYSF.

This clonotype has ten or more counts. This chain connects TRBV12-3 or TRBV12-4 to TRBJ1-2, with D maybe TRBD1 (6 bases). The CDR3 sequence is 15 residues long. The ends were cut back, 4 bases at V and 4 bases at J, with 16 bases in the middle. CDR3 bases: TGTGCCAGCAGTTCATCGGCACAGGGCGTCTATGGCTACACCTTC. This sequence encodes CASSSSAQGVYGYTF.

The chain carries TRBV25-1 and TRBJ2-5; D remains ambiguous. This CDR3 contains 13 residues. Between the trimmed V and J ends, which lost 6 bases and 0 bases, there was a span of 8 bases. Germline V gene sequence: CDR1 MGHDK, CDR2 SYGVNS. DNA of the CDR3: TGTGCCAGCAGGTCGGATCACCAAGAGACCCAGTACTTC. Protein: CASRSDHQETQYF.

A few counts support this clonotype. This chain's CDR3 is CASSGLAARQETQYF. Here the CDR3 DNA reads TGCGCCAGCAGCGGACTAGCGGCGAGACAAGAGACCCAGTACTTC. This chain joins TRBV5-1 and TRBJ2-5, with 10 positions matching TRBD2. Trimming at V came to 4 bases and at J to 2 bases, leaving 5 bases not matched to a gene. From germline, CDR1 is SGHRS and CDR2 YFSETQ. This CDR3 is built from 15 residues.

This clonotype was counted ten times or more. The V gene is TRBV6-2 or TRBV6-3, the J gene TRBJ1-3, with D perhaps matching TRBD1 (6 bases). This CDR3 has 16 residues. CDR1 MNHEY and CDR2 SVGEGT come from the germline V gene. V lost 6 bases and J lost 0, with 15 bases in between. CDR3 DNA: TGTGCCAGCAGCGACAGGATCCCCGGCTCTGGAAACACCATATATTTT. Residues: CASSDRIPGSGNTIYF.

The chain joins TRBV6-2 or TRBV6-3 to TRBJ2-7, with 10 bases matching TRBD1. The CDR3 is 15 amino acids. CDR1 is MNHEY and CDR2 is SVGEGT in the germline V gene. V lost 10 bases and J lost 3; bases outside the gene matches: 12. The CDR3 bases are TGTGCCACTAATCCCCCCGGGACAGGGGTCTACGAGCAGTACTTC. Amino acids: CATNPPGTGVYEQYF.

The V gene is TRBV3-1, the J gene TRBJ2-7; D remains ambiguous. Germline V gene lookup returns CDR1 LGHDT and CDR2 YNNKEL (reference sequence). The CDR3 sequence is 15 residues long. V shed 0 bases and J shed 6 bases, with 15 bases lying between them. CDR3 protein: CASSQDRAVRTEQYF. The CDR3 DNA sequence: TGTGCCAGCAGCCAAGATAGGGCAGTCAGAACCGAGCAGTACTTC.

The sample holds many counts of this clonotype. This chain connects TRBV20-1 to TRBJ1-1; D uncertain. The CDR3 contains 12 residues. The germline V gene encodes CDR1 DFQATT and CDR2 SNEGSKA (reference sequence). V dropped 6 bases and J dropped 1 base, with 9 bases sitting between them. As DNA, the CDR3 is TGCAGTGCCTCACAAGCGAACACTGAAGCTTTCTTT. This translates into CSASQANTEAFF.

The chain joins TRBV2 to TRBJ2-7; 7 nucleotides agree with TRBD1. Germline trimming cut 7 bases from V and 2 bases from J; bases unmatched to any gene: 8. The CDR3 runs 14 residues. In germline, CDR1 is SNHLY, CDR2 FYNNEI. The CDR3 coding sequence is TGTGCCAGCATTGAGACAGGGACCCCCTACGAGCAGTACTTC. Its protein is CASIETGTPYEQYF.

The chain carries TRBV5-5 and TRBJ1-5; the D gene is possibly TRBD1 (5 bases). V was trimmed by 4 bases and J by 7 bases, leaving 12 bases between them. The CDR3 covers 13 residues. Germline V gene data show CDR1 as SGHKS and CDR2 as YYEKEE (reference sequence). The CDR3 sequence is CASSHQGIQPQHF. CDR3 coding DNA: TGTGCCAGCAGCCACCAGGGAATCCAGCCCCAGCATTTT.

This clonotype was seen repeatedly, ten times or more. The rearrangement links TRBV20-1 to TRBJ1-1; D is perhaps TRBD1 (5 bases). The V end lost 6 bases, the J end lost 1 base, and 12 bases lay between the germline ends. The germline CDR1 and CDR2 sequences are DFQATT and SNEGSKA (reference sequence). The CDR3 spans 13 residues. CDR3 region: CSARTSPNTEAFF. Here the CDR3 DNA reads TGCAGTGCGCGGACATCCCCGAACACTGAAGCTTTCTTT.

This clonotype was observed at least ten times. CDR3 amino acids: CASSAWRGQGNQPQHF. The CDR3 DNA is TGTGCCAGCAGCGCATGGCGGGGACAGGGCAATCAGCCCCAGCATTTT. The V gene is TRBV6-1, the J gene TRBJ1-5; 8 positions agree with TRBD1. CDR3 length: 16 amino acids. The V segment lost 6 bases and the J segment 2 bases; nucleotides outside the gene matches: 9. Germline lookup yields CDR1 MNHNS and CDR2 SASEGT.

This clonotype showed up just a few times. The J gene is TRBJ2-5, the V gene TRBV4-2; D unresolved. The CDR3 spans 16 residues. V gave up 1 base and J gave up 2 bases, with 14 bases separating them. CDR1 and CDR2 (germline): LGHNA, YNFKEQ. Written as DNA, the CDR3 is TGTGCCAGCAGCCAAGGGAACTACAATCAACAAGAGACCCAGTACTTC. Translating gives CASSQGNYNQQETQYF.

This clonotype was seen many times. The V and J genes are TRBV4-2 and TRBJ1-1; weak D call: TRBD1 (6 bases). This CDR3 is built from 16 residues. Trimming shortened V by 0 bases and J by 3 bases, and 14 bases separated the two germline ends. Germline V gives CDR1 LGHNA, CDR2 YNFKEQ. CDR3: CASSQDRGGGDTEAFF. For the CDR3, the DNA is TGTGCCAGCAGCCAAGATAGGGGGGGCGGTGACACTGAAGCTTTCTTT.

This clonotype came up many times. The chain combines TRBV10-3 with TRBJ1-1; D is unclear. Germline CDR1 is ENHRY and CDR2 is SYGVKD. This CDR3 is 15 amino acids long. Trimming cost V 10 bases and J 0 bases, with 18 bases left between them. The CDR3 region has the DNA TGTGCCAACCTCCTGTTTGGGGTCATGAACACTGAAGCTTTCTTT. As protein: CANLLFGVMNTEAFF.